What follows describes a single T cell receptor (beta chain). Its antigen is unidentified. Using immunoSEQ multiplex PCR, the repertoire was profiled, and TCRdb retains in-frame clones only, with some absent. The sample consists of about 14,000 clones, roughly 87% of them appearing once. This sample is part of a study of T cell repertoires and Cas9 in healthy adults. Study-wide background: Characterization of SpCas9-reactive CD4 and CD8 T cells covered multi-effector potency, cytotoxicity and lineage.

Study-wide results and caveats: SpCas9-reactive effector T cells were reportedly restrained in vitro by SpCas9-reactive regulatory T cells.

Germline CDR1 and CDR2: SGHTA and FQGNSA. The V and J ends lost 0 bases and 2 bases respectively, with 12 bases between them. This CDR3 has 16 amino acids. The chain carries TRBV7-2 and TRBJ2-3; maybe TRBD2 (6 bases). Input material: Tregs (CD4+, CD25+, CD127-, CD137-, CD154-) from PBMCs; culture status not recorded. This clonotype originated in a human donor in good health. For the CDR3, the DNA is TGTGCCAGCAGCTTAGCCGGGACTGTGATCACAGATACGCAGTATTTT. Residues: CASSLAGTVITDTQYF.